This T cell receptor beta chain appears in the sequencing data of a study of shared clonotypes between healthy human individuals. Study-level results: Sorted-subset samples were not fully sequenced, rarefaction indicated.

Method: immunoSEQ multiplex PCR; TCRdb's copy keeps in-frame clones and lacks some. Of 1,500,000 or so clones in the sample, about 98.5% were seen once. Among the donors, all were Caucasian adults who lived in Nashville, Tennessee. Germline V CDR1 and CDR2: SNHLY, FYNNEI. V dropped 4 bases and J dropped 2 bases, with 18 bases sitting between them. The CDR3 has 16 amino acids. Of note for this clone: Its specificity is unknown.

Source material: naive CD4+ T cells sorted from blood. As for subset: CD45RA+ positively selected. The TCR sequence derives from a man younger than 40 in good health. J is TRBJ2-7 and V is TRBV2; D is unresolved. This CDR3 reads CASSALKSLNAYEQYF. The CDR3, as DNA: TGTGCCAGCAGTGCCTTAAAGAGCCTGAATGCCTACGAGCAGTACTTC.